This entry lists 22 T cell receptor beta chains sequenced from one sample in a study of Ad26.COV2.S vaccination and SARS-CoV-2 variants. Sequenced by immunoSEQ multiplex PCR; TCRdb stores in-frame clones only, minus some. The sample lists some 420,000 clones; around 87% were seen once. Treatment described: roughly 20 received Ad26.COV2.S at low or high dose, single or two shots; 5 received placebo; per-sample allocation not given. Sampling took place 63 days after the first vaccine or placebo injection. Here the sequenced sample was peripheral blood, taken in a trial of Ad26.COV2.S vaccine versus placebo. All receptors come from a person between 18 and 59 years old who received the Ad26.COV2.S COVID-19 vaccine or a placebo.

V gene TRBV3-1 (or the pseudogene TRBV3-2) combines with J gene TRBJ2-5; 7 bases match TRBD2. The length of the CDR3 is 13 residues. Germline V gene sequence: CDR1 LGHDT, CDR2 YNNKEL (reference sequence). With V trimmed by 3 bases and J by 3 bases, 1 base remained unmatched. The CDR3: CASSQLAEETQYF. The CDR3 nucleotides read TGTGCCAGCAGCCAGCTAGCGGAAGAGACCCAGTACTTC.

This clone was seen a single time. The chain carries TRBV5-5 and TRBJ1-4; weak D call: TRBD1 (5 bases). CDR3 length: 14 amino acids. Trimming cost V 2 bases and J 5 bases, with 10 bases left between them. Germline CDR1 SGHKS, CDR2 YYEKEE (reference sequence). The CDR3 here is CASSFAGKNEKLFF. The CDR3 DNA reads as TGTGCCAGCAGCTTCGCAGGGAAAAATGAAAAACTGTTTTTT.

This clone was observed a few times. The chain has TRBV6-1 and TRBJ1-5, with a tentative D call TRBD1 (5 bases). Germline assignment: CDR1 MNHNS and CDR2 SASEGT. V lost 1 base and J 3 bases, leaving 13 bases between the germline ends. The CDR3 runs 16 residues. The CDR3 DNA is TGTGCCAGCAGTGAAGTTTACGACAGTTCCAATCAGCCCCAGCATTTT. Protein sequence: CASSEVYDSSNQPQHF.

The chain recombines TRBV4-3 with TRBJ1-2, with D possibly matching TRBD1 (6 bases). Germline values: CDR1 LGHNA, CDR2 YSLEER. The CDR3 consists of 15 residues. V was trimmed by 0 bases and J by 4 bases, leaving 12 bases between them. Written as DNA, the CDR3 is TGCGCCAGCAGCCAAGATTTGGGGGGCGGCTATGGCTACACCTTC. Protein product: CASSQDLGGGYGYTF.

The rearrangement links TRBV7-9 to TRBJ2-6; TRBD1 is a possible D gene (6 bases). The CDR3 consists of 15 residues. Trimming left V 5 bases short and J 9 bases short, with 17 bases between. Germline CDR1 and CDR2: SEHNR and FQNEAQ (reference sequence). CDR3 in DNA: TGTGCCAGCAGCCCCAAACTAACAGGGTACAACGTCCTGACTTTC. The encoded protein is CASSPKLTGYNVLTF.

The rearrangement links TRBV10-1 to TRBJ1-5; weak D call: TRBD1 (5 bases). V lost 4 bases, J lost 7 bases, and 17 bases lay in between. Germline V gene sequence: CDR1 WNHNN, CDR2 SYGVQD (reference sequence). CDR3 length: 15 amino acids. The chain's CDR3 is CASSGPGPPWQPQHF. CDR3 nucleotide sequence: TGCGCCAGCAGTGGTCCGGGACCCCCCTGGCAGCCCCAGCATTTT.

V usage is TRBV5-5 and J usage is TRBJ2-7, with 8 bases aligning to TRBD1. The CDR3 consists of 18 residues. Germline V CDR1 and CDR2: SGHKS, YYEKEE (reference sequence). V shed 1 base, J shed 0 bases, and the junction held 12 bases outside the gene matches. CDR3 sequence (DNA): TGTGCCAGCAGCTTGTGGTTCGGACAGGGAGTCAACTCCTACGAGCAGTACTTC. Translated: CASSLWFGQGVNSYEQYF.

The chain uses TRBV7-9 and TRBJ2-7; TRBD2 is a possible D gene (5 bases). This CDR3 has 17 residues. Germline V gene lookup returns CDR1 SEHNR and CDR2 FQNEAQ (reference sequence). The V and J ends lost 5 bases and 2 bases respectively, with 22 bases between them. The CDR3 spells CASSGVGETVFPYEQYF. As DNA, the CDR3 is TGTGCCAGCAGCGGGGTGGGAGAGACGGTGTTTCCCTACGAGCAGTACTTC.

V gene TRBV7-9 combines with J gene TRBJ1-2, with TRBD1 as a possible D gene (5 bases). Germline V gene data show CDR1 as SEHNR and CDR2 as FQNEAQ (reference sequence). Trimming left V 1 base short and J 3 bases short, with 12 bases between. This CDR3 comprises 15 residues. The CDR3 sequence: CASSLGGPPDYGYTF. In nucleotides, the CDR3 is TGTGCCAGCAGCTTAGGGGGACCTCCCGACTATGGCTACACCTTC.

The chain recombines TRBV6-1 with TRBJ1-2; no reliable D call. CDR3 size: 15 residues. The germline V gene encodes CDR1 MNHNS and CDR2 SASEGT. The V and J ends lost 1 base and 4 bases respectively, with 13 bases between them. The CDR3 here is CASSEVGRRGYGYTF. In DNA form, the CDR3 reads TGTGCCAGCAGTGAAGTAGGCCGGCGGGGCTATGGCTACACCTTC.

The chain couples TRBV5-5 to TRBJ2-7; 7 bases are a match to TRBD1. The CDR3 spans 15 residues. Germline CDR1 is SGHKS and CDR2 is YYEKEE (reference sequence). V gave up 0 bases and J gave up 4 bases; unmatched junction bases: 7. CDR3 in DNA: TGTGCCAGCAGCTTGGCGTGGGACAGCGAATACGAGCAGTACTTC. This codes for CASSLAWDSEYEQYF.

This clone is a singleton in its sample. The chain combines TRBV5-4 with TRBJ2-7, with unresolved D. V lost 4 bases, J lost 3 bases, and 8 bases lay in between. Germline loops: CDR1 SGHNT, CDR2 YYREEE (reference sequence). The CDR3 is 12 residues long. The CDR3 loop reads CASSRDLYEQYF. CDR3 DNA sequence: TGTGCCAGCAGCCGTGACCTCTACGAGCAGTACTTC.

V gene TRBV6-2 or TRBV6-3 combines with J gene TRBJ2-7, with TRBD2 matching 10 bases. The CDR3 is 12 amino acids. Germline-derived CDR1 and CDR2 are MNHEY and SVGEGT. For the CDR3, the DNA is TGTGCCAGCAGTTCCGGACTAGCGGTCACCTCCGTG. Translating it yields CASSSGLAVTSV.

This chain joins TRBV29-1 and TRBJ2-3; 7 bases fit TRBD1. Trimming at V came to 5 bases and at J to 2 bases, leaving 4 bases not matched to a gene. The CDR3 sequence is 13 residues long. Per germline, CDR1 SQVTM and CDR2 ANQGSEA. CDR3 sequence: CSVPTGTTDTQYF. The DNA of the CDR3 is TGCAGCGTTCCGACAGGGACCACAGATACGCAGTATTTT.

The chain recombines TRBV7-3 with TRBJ1-2, with a possible D match to TRBD1 (5 bases). Germline V gives CDR1 SGHTA, CDR2 FQGTGA. V lost 5 bases, J lost 1 base, and 8 bases lay in between. This CDR3 is 13 amino acids long. The CDR3 DNA sequence: TGTGCCAGCAGCCCTGACAGTAACTATGGCTACACCTTC. Translation: CASSPDSNYGYTF. Variable domain in full (rest from reference TRBV7-3 and TRBJ1-2): GAGVSQTPSNKVTEKGKYVELRCDPISGHTALYWYRQSLGQGPEFLIYFQGTGAADDSGLPNDRFFAVRPEGSVSTLKIQRTERGDSAVYLCASSPDSNYGYTFGSGTRLTVV.

The genes are TRBV27 and TRBJ2-1; no clear D. The CDR3 extends over 15 amino acids. Between the trimmed V and J ends, which lost 4 bases and 0 bases, there was a span of 10 bases. CDR1 and CDR2 (germline): MNHEY, SMNVEV (reference sequence). CDR3: CASSSRASSYNEQFF. For the CDR3, the DNA is TGTGCCAGCAGTTCCCGGGCCAGCTCCTACAATGAGCAGTTCTTC.

The CDR3 nucleotides are TGTGCCAGCAGCCTACAAGGCCTTCTTTACCAAGAGACCCAGTACTTC. Translating it yields CASSLQGLLYQETQYF. V and J are TRBV11-2 and TRBJ2-5; no clear D gene. The CDR3 runs 16 residues. Germline V gene sequence: CDR1 SGHAT, CDR2 FQNNGV. V shed 5 bases and J shed 0 bases, with 16 bases lying between them. The full variable domain, rest sourced from reference TRBV11-2 and TRBJ2-5, is EAGVAQSPRYKIIEKRQSVAFWCNPISGHATLYWYQQILGQGPKLLIQFQNNGVVDDSQLPKDRFSAERLKGVDSTLKIQPAKLEDSAVYLCASSLQGLLYQETQYFGPGTRLLVL.

In this sample, this clone turned up once. The DNA for the CDR3 is TGTGCCAGCAGTTTAGCCCAAAGTCGGACAGATACGCAGTATTTT. It translates to CASSLAQSRTDTQYF. The chain links TRBV27 to TRBJ2-3; D is unclear. Trimming left V 2 bases short and J 3 bases short, with 12 bases between. This CDR3 has 15 residues. Germline V gives CDR1 MNHEY, CDR2 SMNVEV (reference sequence).

The CDR3 reads CASSISGTRETQYF. The CDR3, as DNA: TGCGCCAGCAGCATAAGCGGAACCCGGGAGACCCAGTACTTC. The chain combines TRBV5-1 with TRBJ2-5; tentatively, D is TRBD2 (5 bases). The CDR3 contains 14 residues. Trimming shortened V by 4 bases and J by 5 bases, and 15 bases separated the two germline ends. CDR1 SGHRS and CDR2 YFSETQ come from the germline V gene.

J is TRBJ1-2 and V is TRBV6-5; D gene unclear. With 5 bases removed from V and 4 bases from J, the gap between germline ends came to 11 bases. Per the germline V gene, CDR1 is MNHEY and CDR2 is SVGAGI. CDR3 size: 13 residues. The CDR3: CASSRDMAYGYTF. DNA for the CDR3: TGTGCCAGCAGTCGAGATATGGCCTATGGCTACACCTTC.

This chain joins TRBV11-2 and TRBJ2-1; unclear D gene. V was clipped by 1 base and J by 9 bases, with 7 bases between them. Germline lookup yields CDR1 SGHAT and CDR2 FQNNGV. The CDR3 loop spans 12 amino acids. CDR3 residues: CASSLGFGEQFF. The DNA for the CDR3 is TGTGCCAGCAGCTTAGGATTCGGTGAGCAGTTCTTC.

This clone was observed once. V is TRBV4-3 and J is TRBJ1-2, with 9 nucleotides matching TRBD1. The CDR3 is made up of 16 amino acids. Germline V gene sequence: CDR1 LGHNA, CDR2 YSLEER. The junction had 4 bases not matched to a gene; V was cut back by 0 bases and J by 2 bases. The CDR3 sequence: CASSQDFGTGNYGYTF. The CDR3 bases are TGCGCCAGCAGCCAAGATTTCGGGACAGGGAACTATGGCTACACCTTC.